These T cell receptor beta chains were read from a single sample in a study of beta chain features in type 1 diabetes. Clones were sequenced by immunoSEQ multiplex PCR, and TCRdb holds only the in-frame ones, with some missing. The sample has over 40,000 clones; approximately 51% are singletons. Input material: stem cell memory CD4+ T cells from blood. These receptors came from a young woman in good health. Both conserved end residues are part of each CDR3.

j_gene | v_gene | CDR3aa
TRBJ2-1 | TRBV5-1 | CASSLGLDISNEQFF
TRBJ1-1 | TRBV7-2 | CASSPRQGRVYTEAFF
TRBJ1-2 | TRBV6-4 | CASSDSDRLQGGYTF
TRBJ1-1 | TRBV7-9 | CASSLAGLNTEAFF
TRBJ2-3 | TRBV5-1 | CASSRLAGDTDTQYF
TRBJ2-7 | TRBV4-3 | CASSQVYNYEQYF
TRBJ2-7 | TRBV28 | CASSPMGRYEQYF
TRBJ2-2 | TRBV6-5 | CASSPPQATGELFF
TRBJ2-7 | TRBV7-8 | CASSLGQGAYSYEQYF
TRBJ2-1 | TRBV9 | CASSVSYRSNNEQFF
TRBJ2-7 | TRBV18 | CASSGGGPAGEQYF
TRBJ1-4 | TRBV28 | CASSLIAANEKLFF
TRBJ2-7 | TRBV18 | CASLKSREGGPRSKQYF
TRBJ2-2 | TRBV6-6 | CASSLRGESNTGELFF
TRBJ2-3 | TRBV4-1 | CASSQDGTSGSTDTQYF
TRBJ1-1 | TRBV9 | CASSAQLYTEAFF
TRBJ2-1 | TRBV6-6 | CASRTSGVNEQFF
TRBJ2-5 | TRBV29-1 | CSVGQNEETQYF
TRBJ2-7 | TRBV7-2 | CASSGTSATYEQYF
TRBJ1-2 | TRBV29-1 | CSVDTGFGYTF
TRBJ2-1 | TRBV7-3 | CASSLTRPLRTSYNEQFF
TRBJ2-5 | TRBV11-3 | CASSPPGQETQYF
TRBJ2-2 | TRBV4-1 | CASSQRTSGRPTLYSTGELFF
TRBJ2-7 | TRBV28 | CASSHPGGTGPLLWQYF
TRBJ2-7 | TRBV27 | CASSFRGGRPSRYEQYF
TRBJ2-1 | TRBV9 | CASSVEGDTYNEQFF
TRBJ2-2 | TRBV5-1 | CASSFGQGGVGELFF
TRBJ2-1 | TRBV27 | CASSLRVSSGEQFF
TRBJ2-7 | TRBV7-2 | CASSPSRYEQYF
TRBJ2-7 | TRBV7-2 | CASSPSSYEQYF
TRBJ2-7 | TRBV4-3 | CASSQDLVGGPSYEQYF
TRBJ2-1 | TRBV2 | CASSEQGAAYNEQFF
TRBJ2-7 | TRBV15 | CATSKEAGGYEQYF
TRBJ2-3 | TRBV28 | CASTRGLAVSTNTQYF
TRBJ2-1 | TRBV5-1 | CASSPEPASGTKFF
TRBJ2-2 | TRBV28 | CASSPLQGRASRYGLTGELFF
TRBJ2-7 | TRBV7-6 | CASSQFGEAVYEQYF
TRBJ2-6 | TRBV19 | CASSDRGSGANVLTF
TRBJ2-6 | TRBV19 | CASSIDYYSGANVLTF
TRBJ2-5 | TRBV10-3 | CAIGTSGNQETQYF
TRBJ2-1 | TRBV15 | CATSRDLGGQGEQFF
TRBJ2-2 | TRBV30 | CAWRPTGVSTNTGELFF
TRBJ2-3 | TRBV5-1 | CASLLAGAADTQYF
TRBJ2-1 | TRBV4-1 | CASSQIDRGRNEQFF
TRBJ2-1 | TRBV27 | CASSSRMGLAGDNEQFF
TRBJ2-2 | TRBV18 | CASSQGADTGELFF
TRBJ2-5 | TRBV4-3 | CASSQDRGETQYF
TRBJ2-3 | TRBV27 | CASRLAGVPDTQYF
TRBJ2-3 | TRBV28 | CASSSLTSGLVNTDTQYF
TRBJ2-7 | TRBV9 | CASSFARGPYEQYF
TRBJ2-1 | TRBV30 | CAMDYHVNEQFF
TRBJ1-5 | TRBV4-3 | CASSQERGQGRGGQPQHF
TRBJ2-2 | TRBV19 | CASSKRLAVGTGELFF